These 3 T cell receptor beta chains share one sample of origin, sequenced in a study of chemoradiotherapy in HPV16-positive cancers (dated by TCRdb to between 2021 and 2022). The protocol used for the library was the immunoSEQ multiplex PCR assay. The table comes from immuneACCESS by way of TCRdb, which keeps in-frame sequences with V and J called. Part of the clones is missing from these tables; in studies checked, under half for an unresolved V gene and the rest for unknown reasons. This sample holds some 8,800 clones; roughly 77% were observed only once. Of the sample, 9.1% is held by the ten largest clones. The specimen was collected from a patient who underwent chemoradiotherapy. The receptors come from a human donor with HPV-associated anogenital cancer.

This clone was observed a few times. V usage is TRBV4-1 and J usage is TRBJ1-1, with D possibly matching TRBD1 (6 bases). The length of the CDR3 is 18 residues. The germline gives CDR1 MGHRA, CDR2 YSYEKL. V was pared by 2 bases and J by 6 bases, with 25 bases between. The CDR3 spells CASSQMGLIQGNRAEAFF. Here the CDR3 DNA reads TGCGCCAGCAGCCAAATGGGCTTGATACAGGGTAATCGGGCTGAAGCTTTCTTT.

The rearrangement joins TRBV6-5 to TRBJ2-5, with D perhaps matching TRBD1 (7 bases). The J call is doubtful: the DNA matches TRBJ2-7 better. CDR1 and CDR2 (germline): MNHEY, SVGAGI. The CDR3 consists of 13 residues. CDR3 DNA sequence: TGTGCCAGCAGCCAGGACAGGCGGGGCGAGCAGTACTTC. It translates to CASSQDRRGEQYF.

The chain couples TRBV6-4 to TRBJ2-7, with 8 positions matching TRBD1. V lost 2 bases and J lost 2; bases outside the gene matches: 5. Germline V gene lookup returns CDR1 MRHNA and CDR2 SNTAGT. The CDR3 consists of 15 residues. The CDR3 region is CASSDIGTGTYEQYF. For the CDR3, the DNA is TGTGCCAGCAGTGACATCGGGACAGGTACCTACGAGCAGTACTTC.